This TCR beta chain was captured in a study of response to subunit inactivated influenza vaccine. General study results and limits: Authors suggested each seasonal flu vaccination may recruit only limited numbers of new T cells.

The trim removed 5 bases at V and 8 bases at J, leaving 12 bases unmatched. The CDR3 contains 15 residues. Germline assignment: CDR1 LGHDT and CDR2 YNNKEL (reference sequence). One entry per CDR3 protein results from TCRdb running MiXCR on the RT-PCR reads. The sample holds some 520,000 distinct CDR3 sequences; 16% are singletons and the top ten take around 3%. Many counts were recorded for this clonotype. Its specificity is not known. The chain is built from TRBV3-1 and TRBJ2-1; 7 bases map to TRBD2. The sequenced sample was CD4+ T cells sorted from PBMCs, obtained 23 months after vaccination. The receptor was isolated from a man aged 50-75 years who received an inactivated influenza vaccine. CDR3 sequence: CASSYGLGQSHEQFF. The CDR3, as DNA: TGTGCCAGCAGCTATGGACTAGGTCAGAGCCATGAGCAGTTCTTC.